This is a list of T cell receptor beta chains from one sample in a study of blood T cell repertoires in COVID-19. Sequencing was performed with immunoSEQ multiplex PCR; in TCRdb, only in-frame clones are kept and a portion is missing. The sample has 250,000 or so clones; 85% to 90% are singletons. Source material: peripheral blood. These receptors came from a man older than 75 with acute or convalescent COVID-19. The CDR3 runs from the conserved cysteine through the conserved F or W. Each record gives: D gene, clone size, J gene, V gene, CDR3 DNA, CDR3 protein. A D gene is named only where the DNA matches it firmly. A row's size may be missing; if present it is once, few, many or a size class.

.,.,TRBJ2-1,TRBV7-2,TGTGCCAGCAGCTCAGGCTCCTACAATGAGCAGTTCTTC,CASSSGSYNEQFF
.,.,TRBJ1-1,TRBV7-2,TGTGCCAGCACGCGTCGGGTGAACACTGAAGCTTTCTTT,CASTRRVNTEAFF
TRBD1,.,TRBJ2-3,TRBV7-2,TGTGCCAGCAGTCGCGGGACAGGGTCTTTTCCTCTCACAGATACGCAGTATTTT,CASSRGTGSFPLTDTQYF
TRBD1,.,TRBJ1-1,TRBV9,TGTGCCAGCAGAGCAGTACAGGGGGGTGGCACTGAAGCTTTCTTT,CASRAVQGGGTEAFF
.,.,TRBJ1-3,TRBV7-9,TGTGCCAGCCCAGGGGAGGGGACCTTCTCTGGAAACACCATATATTTT,CASPGEGTFSGNTIYF
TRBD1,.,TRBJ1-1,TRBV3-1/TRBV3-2,TGTGCCAGCAGCGCCCGGGACAGCCTGAACACTGAAGCTTTCTTT,CASSARDSLNTEAFF
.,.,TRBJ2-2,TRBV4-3,TGCGCCAGCAGCCTAGGACAGACGAACACCGGGGAGCTGTTTTTT,CASSLGQTNTGELFF
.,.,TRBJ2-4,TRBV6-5,TGTGCCAGCAGTTACACGCGACAGGACAAAAACATTCAGTACTTC,CASSYTRQDKNIQYF
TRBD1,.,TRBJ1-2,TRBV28,TGTGCCAGCAGTACCCCCGGGACAGGGTGGGGCGGCTACACCTTC,CASSTPGTGWGGYTF
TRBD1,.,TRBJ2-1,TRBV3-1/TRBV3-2,TGTGCCAGCAGATTAGGGGGCGCGGGCAATGAGCAGTTCTTC,CASRLGGAGNEQFF
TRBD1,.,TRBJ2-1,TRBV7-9,TGTGCCAGCAGCTTGGGACAGGGGCATGAGCAGTTCTTC,CASSLGQGHEQFF
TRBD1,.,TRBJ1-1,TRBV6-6,TGTGCCAGCAGTTTCGCCGCAGGGGGCGGCACTGAAGCTTTCTTT,CASSFAAGGGTEAFF
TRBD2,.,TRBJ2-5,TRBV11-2,TGTGCCAGCAGCTTAGTCGGGACTAGCGGGGGGCAAGAGACCCAGTACTTC,CASSLVGTSGGQETQYF
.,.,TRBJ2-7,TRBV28,TGTGCCAGCAGTTCACAGGGTGGGGGTTCCTACGAGCAGTACTTC,CASSSQGGGSYEQYF
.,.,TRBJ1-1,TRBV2,TGTGCCAGCAGTGTGGCAGGGTCGGTAGCTGAAGCTTTCTTT,CASSVAGSVAEAFF
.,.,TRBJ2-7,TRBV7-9,TGTGCCAGCAGTGTGGGCACATTCTACGAGCAGTACTTC,CASSVGTFYEQYF
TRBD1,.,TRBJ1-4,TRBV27,TGTGCCAGCAGTAGTACAGGGGTAAAACTGTTTTTT,CASSSTGVKLFF
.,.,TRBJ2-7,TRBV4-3,TGCGCCAGCAGCCAAGAACGGGGGTCCCGATTTTCCTACGAGCAGTACTTC,CASSQERGSRFSYEQYF
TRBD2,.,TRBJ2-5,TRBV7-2,TGTGCCAGCAGCCCATGGTTGCGGGAGGGCCGGGAGACCCAGTACTTC,CASSPWLREGRETQYF
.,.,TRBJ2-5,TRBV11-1,TGTGCCAGCAGCAAACGATTTGGGGAGGAGACCCAGTACTTC,CASSKRFGEETQYF
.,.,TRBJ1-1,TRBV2,TGTGCCAGCAGTTTGAACAGGTTGAACACTGAAGCTTTCTTT,CASSLNRLNTEAFF
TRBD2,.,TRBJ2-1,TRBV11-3,TGTGCCAGCAGCTCGGGACTAGCGGTCAATGAGCAGTTCTTC,CASSSGLAVNEQFF
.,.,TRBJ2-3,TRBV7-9,TGTGCCAGCAGCGAAGCTAGCATCATCACAGATACGCAGTATTTT,CASSEASIITDTQYF
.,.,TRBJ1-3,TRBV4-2,TGTGCCAGCAGCCAAGATCCTGTATGGGGGCTTGGGGGTGGTGGAAACACCATATATTTT,CASSQDPVWGLGGGGNTIYF
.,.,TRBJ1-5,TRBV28,TGTGCCAGCAGTCCGAGGGGGACAATAAGCAATCAGCCCCAGCATTTT,CASSPRGTISNQPQHF
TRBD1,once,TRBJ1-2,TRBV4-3,TGCGCCAGCAGCCAAGAGTTAGACGGGACAGGGGGCGACTATGGCTACACCTTC,CASSQELDGTGGDYGYTF
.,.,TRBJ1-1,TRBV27,TGTGCCAGCAGTTTATCCACGGTACTAGTGGGCACTGAAGCTTTCTTT,CASSLSTVLVGTEAFF
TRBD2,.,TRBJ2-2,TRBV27,TGTGCCAGCGCTTCGGGACTAGCGGGAGTTGACACCGGGGAGCTGTTTTTT,CASASGLAGVDTGELFF
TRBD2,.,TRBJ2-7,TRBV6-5,TGTGCCAGCATGGGGGGGGTTTCCTACGAGCAGTACTTC,CASMGGVSYEQYF
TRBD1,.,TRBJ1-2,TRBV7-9,TGTGCCAGCAGCTCCCCCGGGACAGGCCATGGCTACACCTTC,CASSSPGTGHGYTF
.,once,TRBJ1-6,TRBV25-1,TGTGCCAGCAGTGATTGGACAGACAATTCACCCCTCCACTTT,CASSDWTDNSPLHF
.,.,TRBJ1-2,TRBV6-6,TGTGCCAGCAGCCCCCACGGGGGTGGCTACACCTTC,CASSPHGGGYTF
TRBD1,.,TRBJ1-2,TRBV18,TGTGCCAGCTCACCGGGACAGGACACGACCCTTCGAGGCTACACCTTC,CASSPGQDTTLRGYTF
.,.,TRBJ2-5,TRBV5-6,TGTGCCAGCAGCTTGGGGCGGGTGGAGACCCAGTACTTC,CASSLGRVETQYF
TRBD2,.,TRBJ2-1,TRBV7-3,TGTGCCAGCAGCTTAGGCGGGGGGAACAATGAGCAGTTCTTC,CASSLGGGNNEQFF
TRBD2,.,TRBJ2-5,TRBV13,TGTGCCAGTTCGGGGAGCGGGGGGTCTCAAGAGACCCAGTACTTC,CASSGSGGSQETQYF
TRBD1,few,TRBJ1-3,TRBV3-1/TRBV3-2,TGTGCCAGCAGCCAGGACAGGTCGACTGGAAACACCATATATTTT,CASSQDRSTGNTIYF
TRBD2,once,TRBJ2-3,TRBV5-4,TGTGCCAGCAGCGTTGGACTAGCGGGAGCAGGTGATACGCAGTATTTT,CASSVGLAGAGDTQYF
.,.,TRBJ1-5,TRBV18,TGTGCCAGCTCACCACCAGGGGTCCAGCCCCAGCATTTT,CASSPPGVQPQHF
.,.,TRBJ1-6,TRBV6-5,TGTGCCAGCAGTTACTCGGACTTGCCAAATTCACCCCTCCACTTT,CASSYSDLPNSPLHF
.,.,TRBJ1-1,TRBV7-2,TGTGCCAGCAGCCAAGCCCGGGAAGGAGCTTTCTTT,CASSQAREGAFF
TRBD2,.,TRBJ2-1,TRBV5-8,TGTGCCAGCAGCTCCGGGCGACTAGCGGGGAGTGCCTCCTACAATGAGCAGTTCTTC,CASSSGRLAGSASYNEQFF
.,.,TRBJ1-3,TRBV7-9,TGTGCCAGCAGCTTAAGCGACACCATATATTTT,CASSLSDTIYF
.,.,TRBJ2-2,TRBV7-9,TGTGCCAGCAGCTTAGCGCGAGAGAACACCGGGGAGCTGTTTTTT,CASSLARENTGELFF
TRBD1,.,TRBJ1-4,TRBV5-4,TGTGCCAGCAGCCTCCCCTCCCGGGACAGAAGGGAAAAACTGTTTTTT,CASSLPSRDRREKLFF
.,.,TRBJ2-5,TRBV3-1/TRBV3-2,TGTGCCAGCAGCCAAACGACAGGTTTCCAAGAGACCCAGTACTTC,CASSQTTGFQETQYF
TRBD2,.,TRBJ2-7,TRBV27,TGTGCCAGCAGTTTGAGAGCGGGAGAGCAGTACTTC,CASSLRAGEQYF
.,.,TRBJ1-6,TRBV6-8,TGTGCCAGCAGTTACGACAGTTTTTCACCCCTCCACTTT,CASSYDSFSPLHF
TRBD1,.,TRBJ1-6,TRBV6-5,TGTGCCAGCAGCACAGGGGTAAATAATTCACCCCTCCACTTT,CASSTGVNNSPLHF
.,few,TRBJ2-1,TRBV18,TGTGCCAGCTCACCCCGTAGGACAGTCGACAATGAGCAGTTCTTC,CASSPRRTVDNEQFF
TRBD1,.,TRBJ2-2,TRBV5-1,TGCGCCAGCAGCTTGCTTGAGACAGGGGAGACCGGGGAGCTGTTTTTT,CASSLLETGETGELFF
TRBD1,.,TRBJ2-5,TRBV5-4,TGTGCCAGCAGTCTGGACAGGGTGGAGACCCAGTACTTC,CASSLDRVETQYF
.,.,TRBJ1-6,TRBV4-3,TGCGCCAGCAGCCAAGACTCCCCCGGTTCACCCCTCCACTTT,CASSQDSPGSPLHF
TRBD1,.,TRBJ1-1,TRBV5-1,TGCGCCAGCAACCAGGGGGCTGAAGCTTTCTTT,CASNQGAEAFF
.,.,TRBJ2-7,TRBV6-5,TGTGCCAGCAGTTACTGGCGGGGCGCAGGGGAGCAGTACTTC,CASSYWRGAGEQYF
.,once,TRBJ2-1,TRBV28,TGTGCCAGCTACGGAGGGGTCTACAATGAGCAGTTCTTC,CASYGGVYNEQFF
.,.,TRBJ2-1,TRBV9,TGTGCCAGCAGCGCAACAGCTGACAATGAGCAGTTCTTC,CASSATADNEQFF
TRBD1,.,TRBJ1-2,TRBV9,TGTGCCAGCAGCGTCGGACAGGGTGGAGGCTACACCTTC,CASSVGQGGGYTF
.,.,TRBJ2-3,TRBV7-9,TGTGCCAGCAGTCAATGGGCAGGTCTTACAGCAGATACGCAGTATTTT,CASSQWAGLTADTQYF